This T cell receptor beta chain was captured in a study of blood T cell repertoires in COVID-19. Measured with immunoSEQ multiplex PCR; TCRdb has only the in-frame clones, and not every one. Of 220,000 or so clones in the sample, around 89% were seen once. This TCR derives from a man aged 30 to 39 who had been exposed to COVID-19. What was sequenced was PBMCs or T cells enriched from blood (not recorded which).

In nucleotides, the CDR3 is TGTGCCAGTAGTTTGGGCCTGGCCTCACCCCTCCACTTT. This codes for CASSLGLASPLHF. The chain couples TRBV19 to TRBJ1-6; D remains ambiguous. The CDR3 totals 13 residues. CDR1 is LNHDA, CDR2 SQIVND, per germline (reference sequence). The V and J ends lost 5 bases and 10 bases respectively, with 12 bases between them.